This T cell receptor (beta chain) was recorded in a study of shared clonotypes between healthy human individuals. As for the study in general: Each donor contributed plates that comprised three CD4 naive, three CD4 memory, two CD8 naive and one CD8 memory.

Terminally differentiated effector memory CD45RA+ cells were excluded by CCR7 positive selection of CD45RO-negative cells. In regard to this clone: Distinct nucleotide sequences in the sample also encode this CDR3.

Germline CDR1 reads MNHEY; CDR2 reads SMNVEV (reference sequence). Trimming stripped 2 bases from V and 4 bases from J, with 8 bases between. This CDR3 region has 13 residues. Profiled with immunoSEQ multiplex PCR; TCRdb holds only in-frame clones, not every one. Here the sample spans about 820,000 clones, 92% being singletons. The chain couples TRBV27 to TRBJ1-1; D is possibly TRBD1 (5 bases). This receptor was taken from a man aged 25-45 years in good health. Material for sequencing was naive CD8+ T cells sorted from blood. The CDR3 coding sequence is TGTGCCAGCAGTTTAGGGGGTGGCACTGAAGCTTTCTTT. Translation gives CASSLGGGTEAFF.